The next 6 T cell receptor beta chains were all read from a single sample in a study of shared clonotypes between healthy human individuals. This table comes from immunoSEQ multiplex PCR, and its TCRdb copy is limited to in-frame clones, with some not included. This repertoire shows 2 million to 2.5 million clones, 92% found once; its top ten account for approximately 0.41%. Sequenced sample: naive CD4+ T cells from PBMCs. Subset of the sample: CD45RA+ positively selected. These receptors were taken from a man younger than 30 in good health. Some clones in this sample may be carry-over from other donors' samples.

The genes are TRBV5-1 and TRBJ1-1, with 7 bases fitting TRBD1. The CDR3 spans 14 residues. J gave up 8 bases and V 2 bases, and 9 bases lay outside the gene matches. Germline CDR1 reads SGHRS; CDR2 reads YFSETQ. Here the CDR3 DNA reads TGCGCCAGCAGCTTAGGGACAGAGGGGTTCGAAGCTTTCTTT. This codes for CASSLGTEGFEAFF.

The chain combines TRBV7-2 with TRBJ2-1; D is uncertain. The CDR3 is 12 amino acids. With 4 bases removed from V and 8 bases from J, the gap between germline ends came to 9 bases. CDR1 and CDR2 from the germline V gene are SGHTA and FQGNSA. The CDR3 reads CASSSPVDEQFF. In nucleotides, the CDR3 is TGTGCCAGCAGCTCGCCCGTCGATGAGCAGTTCTTC. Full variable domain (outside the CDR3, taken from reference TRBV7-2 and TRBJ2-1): GAGVSQSPSNKVTEKGKDVELRCDPISGHTALYWYRQSLGQGLEFLIYFQGNSAPDKSGLPSDRFSAERTGGSVSTLTIQRTQQEDSAVYLCASSSPVDEQFFGPGTRLTVL.

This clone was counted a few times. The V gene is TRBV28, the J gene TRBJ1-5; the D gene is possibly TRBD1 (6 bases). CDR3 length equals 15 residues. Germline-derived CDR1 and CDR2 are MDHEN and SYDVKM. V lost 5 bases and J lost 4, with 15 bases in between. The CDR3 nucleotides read TGTGCCAGCAGTCTTCTCCAGGGGTTTAATCAGCCCCAGCATTTT. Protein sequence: CASSLLQGFNQPQHF.

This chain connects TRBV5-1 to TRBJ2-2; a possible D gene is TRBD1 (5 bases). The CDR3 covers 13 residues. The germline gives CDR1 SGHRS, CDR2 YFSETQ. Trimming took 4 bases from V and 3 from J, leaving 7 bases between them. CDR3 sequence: CASSKQDTGELFF. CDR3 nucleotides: TGCGCCAGCAGCAAACAGGACACCGGGGAGCTGTTTTTT.

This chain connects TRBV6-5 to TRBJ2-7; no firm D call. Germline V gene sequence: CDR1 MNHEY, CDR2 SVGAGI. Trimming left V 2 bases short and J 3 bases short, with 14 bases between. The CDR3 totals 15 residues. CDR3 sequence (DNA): TGTGCCAGCAGTTACGGGCTGCGGCCTGACTACGAGCAGTACTTC. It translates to CASSYGLRPDYEQYF.

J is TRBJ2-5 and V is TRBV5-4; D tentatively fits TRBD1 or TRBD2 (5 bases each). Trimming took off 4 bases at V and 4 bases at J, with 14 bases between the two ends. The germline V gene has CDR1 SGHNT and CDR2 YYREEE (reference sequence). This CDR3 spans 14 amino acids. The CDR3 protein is CASSQGRTGETQYF. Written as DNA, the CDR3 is TGTGCCAGCAGCCAGGGACGGACGGGAGAGACCCAGTACTTC. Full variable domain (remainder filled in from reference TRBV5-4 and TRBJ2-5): ETGVTQSPTHLIKTRGQQVTLRCSSQSGHNTVSWYQQALGQGPQFIFQYYREEENGRGNFPPRFSGLQFPNYSSELNVNALELDDSALYLCASSQGRTGETQYFGPGTRLLVL.